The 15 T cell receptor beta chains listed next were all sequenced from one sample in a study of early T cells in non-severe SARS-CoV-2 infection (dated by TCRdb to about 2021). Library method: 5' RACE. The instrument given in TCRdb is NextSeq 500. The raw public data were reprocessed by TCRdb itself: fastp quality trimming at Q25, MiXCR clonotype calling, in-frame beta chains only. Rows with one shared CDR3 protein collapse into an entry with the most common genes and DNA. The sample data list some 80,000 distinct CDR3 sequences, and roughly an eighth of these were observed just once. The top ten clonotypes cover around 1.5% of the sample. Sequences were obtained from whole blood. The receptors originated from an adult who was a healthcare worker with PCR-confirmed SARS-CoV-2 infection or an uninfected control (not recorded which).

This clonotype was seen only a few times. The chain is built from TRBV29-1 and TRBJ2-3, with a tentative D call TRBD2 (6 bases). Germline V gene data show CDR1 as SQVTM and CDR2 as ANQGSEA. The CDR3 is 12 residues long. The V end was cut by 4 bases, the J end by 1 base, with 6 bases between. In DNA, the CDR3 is TGCAGCGTTGGCGGGGGCACAGATACGCAGTATTTT. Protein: CSVGGGTDTQYF.

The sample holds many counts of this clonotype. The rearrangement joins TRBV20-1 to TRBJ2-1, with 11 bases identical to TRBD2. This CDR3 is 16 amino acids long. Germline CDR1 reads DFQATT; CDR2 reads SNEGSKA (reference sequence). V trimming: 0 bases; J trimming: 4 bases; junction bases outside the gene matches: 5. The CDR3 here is CSARDLVAGGYNEQFF. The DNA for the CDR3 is TGCAGTGCTAGAGATCTGGTAGCGGGGGGGTACAATGAGCAGTTCTTC.

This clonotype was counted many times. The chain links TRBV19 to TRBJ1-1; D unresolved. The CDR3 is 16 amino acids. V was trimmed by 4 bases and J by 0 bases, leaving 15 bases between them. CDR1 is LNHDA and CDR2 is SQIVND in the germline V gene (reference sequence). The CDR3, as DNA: TGTGCCAGTAGTACCGTCTCCAGAGGGATGAACACTGAAGCTTTCTTT. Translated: CASSTVSRGMNTEAFF.

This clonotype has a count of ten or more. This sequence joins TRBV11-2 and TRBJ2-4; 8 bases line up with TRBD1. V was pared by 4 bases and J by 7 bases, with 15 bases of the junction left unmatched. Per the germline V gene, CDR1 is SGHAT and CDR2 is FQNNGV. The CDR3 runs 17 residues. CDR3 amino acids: CASSSGPDRDGGNIQYF. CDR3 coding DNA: TGTGCCAGCAGCTCCGGGCCGGACAGGGATGGAGGGAACATTCAGTACTTC.

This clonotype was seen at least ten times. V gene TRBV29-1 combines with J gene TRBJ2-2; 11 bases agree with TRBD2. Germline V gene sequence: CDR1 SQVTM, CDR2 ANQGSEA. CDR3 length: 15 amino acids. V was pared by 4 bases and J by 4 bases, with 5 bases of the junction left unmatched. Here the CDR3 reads CSVGPSGGSTGELFF. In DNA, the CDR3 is TGCAGCGTTGGGCCTAGCGGGGGGTCCACCGGGGAGCTGTTTTTT.

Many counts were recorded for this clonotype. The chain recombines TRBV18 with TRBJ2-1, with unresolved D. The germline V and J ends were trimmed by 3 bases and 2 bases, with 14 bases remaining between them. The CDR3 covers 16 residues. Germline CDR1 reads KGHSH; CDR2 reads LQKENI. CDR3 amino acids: CASSPSAGQTYNEQFF. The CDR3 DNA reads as TGTGCCAGCTCACCGAGTGCCGGGCAGACCTACAATGAGCAGTTCTTC. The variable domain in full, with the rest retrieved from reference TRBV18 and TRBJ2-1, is NAGVMQNPRHLVRRRGQEARLRCSPMKGHSHVYWYRQLPEEGLKFMVYLQKENIIDESGMPKERFSAEFPKEGPSILRIQQVVRGDSAAYFCASSPSAGQTYNEQFFGPGTRLTVL.

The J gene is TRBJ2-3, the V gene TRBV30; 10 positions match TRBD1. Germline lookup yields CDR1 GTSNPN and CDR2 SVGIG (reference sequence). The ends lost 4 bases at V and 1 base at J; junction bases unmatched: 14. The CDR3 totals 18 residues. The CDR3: CAWKGWTGGFGGTDTQYF. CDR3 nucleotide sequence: TGTGCCTGGAAAGGATGGACAGGGGGTTTCGGTGGCACAGATACGCAGTATTTT.

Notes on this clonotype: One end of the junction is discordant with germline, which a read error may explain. The CDR3 protein is CDSSWTSVGDGYTF. The CDR3 DNA sequence: TGTGACAGCAGTTGGACATCCGTCGGCGATGGCTACACCTTC. The chain couples TRBV27 to TRBJ1-2; a weak D match, TRBD1 (5 bases). CDR3 length: 14 amino acids. Germline V CDR1 and CDR2: MNHEY, SMNVEV (reference sequence).

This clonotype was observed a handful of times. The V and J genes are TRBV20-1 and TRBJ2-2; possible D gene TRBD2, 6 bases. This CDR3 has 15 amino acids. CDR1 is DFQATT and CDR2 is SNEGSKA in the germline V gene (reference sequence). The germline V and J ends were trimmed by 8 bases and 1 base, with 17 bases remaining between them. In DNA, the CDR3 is TGCAGTACTAAAAGTAGCGGAAAGAACACCGGGGAGCTGTTTTTT. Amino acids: CSTKSSGKNTGELFF.

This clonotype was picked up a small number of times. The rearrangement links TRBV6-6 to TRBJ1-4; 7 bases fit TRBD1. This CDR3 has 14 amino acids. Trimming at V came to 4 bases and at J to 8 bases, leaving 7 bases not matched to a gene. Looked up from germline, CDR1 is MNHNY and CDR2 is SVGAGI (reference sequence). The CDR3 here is CASSLKGAGEKLFF. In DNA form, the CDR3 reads TGTGCCAGCAGTTTGAAGGGGGCCGGAGAAAAACTGTTTTTT.

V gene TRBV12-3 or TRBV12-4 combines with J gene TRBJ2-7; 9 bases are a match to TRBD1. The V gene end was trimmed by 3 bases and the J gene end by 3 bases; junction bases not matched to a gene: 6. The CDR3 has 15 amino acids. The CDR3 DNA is TGTGCCAGCAGTTTGGGGGGGACAGGGTTCTACGAGCAGTACTTC. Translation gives CASSLGGTGFYEQYF.

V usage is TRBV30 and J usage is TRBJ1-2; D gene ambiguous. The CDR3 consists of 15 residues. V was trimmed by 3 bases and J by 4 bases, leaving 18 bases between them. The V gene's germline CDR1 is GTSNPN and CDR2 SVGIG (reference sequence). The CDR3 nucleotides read TGTGCCTGGAGCGGATCCCTAGTTGCCTTCTATGGCTACACCTTC. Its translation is CAWSGSLVAFYGYTF.

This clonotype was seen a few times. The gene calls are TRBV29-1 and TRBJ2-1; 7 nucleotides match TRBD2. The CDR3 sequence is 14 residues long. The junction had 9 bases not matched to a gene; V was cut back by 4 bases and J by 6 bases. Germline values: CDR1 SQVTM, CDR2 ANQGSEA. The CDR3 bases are TGCAGCGTTGTGGCAAGCGGGGCACTCAATGAGCAGTTCTTC. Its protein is CSVVASGALNEQFF.

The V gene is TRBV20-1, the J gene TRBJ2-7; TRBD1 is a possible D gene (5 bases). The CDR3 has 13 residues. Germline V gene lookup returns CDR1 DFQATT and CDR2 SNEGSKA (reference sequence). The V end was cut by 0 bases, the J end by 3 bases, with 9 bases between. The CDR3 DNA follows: TGCAGTGCTAGAGACGGCAGGGTCTACGAGCAGTACTTC. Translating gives CSARDGRVYEQYF.

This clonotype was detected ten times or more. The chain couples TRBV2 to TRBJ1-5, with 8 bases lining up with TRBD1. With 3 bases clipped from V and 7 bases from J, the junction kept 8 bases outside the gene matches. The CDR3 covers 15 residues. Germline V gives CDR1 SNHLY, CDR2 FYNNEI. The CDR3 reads CASSERTGMLQPQHF. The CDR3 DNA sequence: TGTGCCAGCAGTGAGAGGACAGGGATGCTGCAGCCCCAGCATTTT.